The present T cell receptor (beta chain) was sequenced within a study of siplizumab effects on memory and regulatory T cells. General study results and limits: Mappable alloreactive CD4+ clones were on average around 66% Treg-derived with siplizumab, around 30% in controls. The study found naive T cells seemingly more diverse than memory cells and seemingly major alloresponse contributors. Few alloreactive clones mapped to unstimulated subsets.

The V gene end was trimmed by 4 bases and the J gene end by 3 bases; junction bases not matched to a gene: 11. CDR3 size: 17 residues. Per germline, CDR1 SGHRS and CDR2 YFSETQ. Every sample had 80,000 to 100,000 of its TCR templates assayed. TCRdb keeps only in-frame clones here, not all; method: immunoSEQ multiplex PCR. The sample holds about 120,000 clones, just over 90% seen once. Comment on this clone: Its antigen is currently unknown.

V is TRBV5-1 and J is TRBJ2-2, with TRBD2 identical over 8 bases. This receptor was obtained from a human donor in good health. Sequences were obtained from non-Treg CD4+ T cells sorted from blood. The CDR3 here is CASSHSGGDPHTGELFF. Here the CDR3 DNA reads TGCGCCAGCAGCCACAGCGGGGGAGACCCACACACCGGGGAGCTGTTTTTT. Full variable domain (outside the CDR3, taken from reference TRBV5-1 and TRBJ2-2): KAGVTQTPRYLIKTRGQQVTLSCSPISGHRSVSWYQQTPGQGLQFLFEYFSETQRNKGNFPGRFSGRQFSNSRSEMNVSTLELGDSALYLCASSHSGGDPHTGELFFGEGSRLTVL.